This entry is about one T cell receptor beta chain. The antigen is unknown. Amplification used 60 Vbeta primers and 13 Jbeta primers. Using immunoSEQ multiplex PCR, the repertoire was profiled, and TCRdb retains in-frame clones only, with some absent. The sample consists of 130,000 to 150,000 clones, roughly three quarters of them appearing once. The data derive from a study of cytomegalovirus exposure and HLA in healthy donors. Whole-study findings and limits: Earlier analysis looked at TCR beta V segments, and most were productive about 87% or about 30% of the time.

Germline V gives CDR1 MGHDK, CDR2 SYGVNS. V was clipped by 1 base and J by 2 bases; unmatched bases: 2. This CDR3 comprises 14 residues. This clonotype was sampled from a female donor in good health and CMV-seronegative. This sequence joins TRBV25-1 and TRBJ2-7; 7 nucleotides line up with TRBD2. The sequenced sample consisted of PBMCs. In DNA form, the CDR3 reads TGTGCCAGCAGTGAATCCGGGACTACCTACGAGCAGTACTTC. This encodes CASSESGTTYEQYF.